A selection of T cell receptor beta chains follows, all from one sample in a study of blood T cell repertoires in COVID-19. Measured with immunoSEQ multiplex PCR; TCRdb has only the in-frame clones, and not every one. The data show more than 45,000 clones, under 90% seen once. Sequenced sample: peripheral blood. All receptors derive from a man in his forties or fifties with active COVID-19. Each CDR3 is given with its conserved first and last residue. Each record gives: J gene, clone size, V gene, D gene, CDR3 protein, CDR3 DNA. The D gene is left open where the match is weak. Clone sizes are given selectively: once, few, many, or a class where the clone is expanded.

TRBJ2-1	-	TRBV7-3	TRBD2	CASSLTLQGLDTWTSGSGEQFF	TGTGCCAGCAGCTTAACTTTGCAGGGGCTGGACACATGGACTAGCGGGAGCGGTGAGCAGTTCTTC
TRBJ2-2	-	TRBV7-9	TRBD2	CASSGAGLAGLNTGELFF	TGTGCCAGCAGCGGAGCGGGACTAGCGGGGTTGAACACCGGGGAGCTGTTTTTT
TRBJ2-1	-	TRBV19	TRBD2	CASSIDSASSGQFF	TGTGCCAGTAGTATAGATTCTGCATCTAGCGGGCAGTTCTTC
TRBJ2-3	-	TRBV11-2	TRBD2	CASSQGWTSGMEDTQYF	TGTGCCAGCAGCCAAGGGTGGACTAGCGGGATGGAAGATACGCAGTATTTT
TRBJ1-1	-	TRBV7-9	TRBD1	CASSLWDRGTLEAFF	TGTGCCAGCAGCTTATGGGACAGGGGGACCCTTGAAGCTTTCTTT
TRBJ1-3	-	TRBV6-5	-	CASSYSIPSSGNTIYF	TGTGCCAGCAGTTACTCGATCCCGAGCTCTGGAAACACCATATATTTT
TRBJ2-2	-	TRBV6-4	-	CASSQGRADTGELFF	TGTGCCAGCAGTCAGGGGAGAGCGGACACCGGGGAGCTGTTTTTT
TRBJ1-1	-	TRBV14	TRBD1	CASTLRDRGMAFF	TGTGCCAGCACCCTCCGGGACAGGGGCATGGCTTTCTTT
TRBJ1-3	-	TRBV3-1/TRBV3-2	-	CASSRRIEEGNTIYF	TGTGCCAGCAGCCGTCGAATTGAGGAGGGAAACACCATATATTTT
TRBJ2-1	-	TRBV11-3	TRBD2	CASSLNSGREDLRNEQFF	TGTGCCAGCAGCTTGAACTCCGGGCGGGAGGACCTAAGGAATGAGCAGTTCTTC
TRBJ2-1	-	TRBV18	TRBD2	CASSPLPSGSISNEQFF	TGTGCCAGCTCACCATTGCCTAGCGGGAGTATCAGCAATGAGCAGTTCTTC
TRBJ2-7	-	TRBV6-1	-	CASSEASTYEQYF	TGTGCCAGCAGTGAAGCTTCTACCTACGAGCAGTACTTC
TRBJ2-5	once	TRBV7-3	TRBD1	CASSLLGQGGETQYF	TGTGCCAGCAGCTTACTCGGACAGGGTGGAGAGACCCAGTACTTC
TRBJ1-1	-	TRBV12-5	TRBD1	CASGTGTGSDFF	TGTGCTAGTGGTACCGGGACAGGCAGCGACTTCTTT
TRBJ1-5	-	TRBV6-5	TRBD1	CAGGQGYQPQHF	TGTGCCGGTGGACAGGGGTATCAGCCCCAGCATTTT
TRBJ1-6	-	TRBV5-4	-	CASSGWGPNSPLHF	TGTGCCAGCAGCGGGTGGGGCCCTAATTCACCCCTCCACTTT
TRBJ1-2	-	TRBV19	-	CASTPQIRQSNYGYTF	TGTGCCAGTACCCCGCAAATAAGACAGTCTAACTATGGCTACACCTTC
TRBJ2-3	-	TRBV4-2	TRBD1	CASSGDRADTQYF	TGTGCCAGCTCGGGGGACAGGGCAGATACGCAGTATTTT
TRBJ2-5	-	TRBV28	TRBD1	CASRGQGQETQYF	TGTGCCAGCCGGGGACAGGGCCAAGAGACCCAGTACTTC
TRBJ1-6	-	TRBV7-9	-	CASSLARTENSPLHF	TGTGCCAGCAGCCTAGCACGAACAGAGAATTCACCCCTCCACTTT
TRBJ1-6	-	TRBV6-1	-	CASSEGTDDYNSPLHF	TGTGCCAGCAGTGAAGGGACAGATGATTATAATTCACCCCTCCACTTT
TRBJ2-1	-	TRBV6-5	TRBD2	CASSSTGGTYNEQFF	TGTGCCAGCAGTTCAACGGGAGGGACCTACAATGAGCAGTTCTTC
TRBJ2-1	-	TRBV11-2	-	CASSLGGGYNEQFF	TGTGCCAGCAGCTTAGGTGGCGGATACAATGAGCAGTTCTTC
TRBJ2-1	-	TRBV7-8	-	CASSFSLQGEQFF	TGTGCCAGCAGCTTTTCCCTCCAGGGTGAGCAGTTCTTC
TRBJ1-6	-	TRBV5-4	TRBD1	CASRSGQKSSYNSPLHF	TGTGCCAGCAGATCGGGACAGAAGAGCTCCTATAATTCACCCCTCCACTTT
TRBJ2-1	-	TRBV19	-	CASSNGVSSNEQFF	TGTGCCAGTAGTAACGGGGTCTCCTCCAATGAGCAGTTCTTC
TRBJ1-2	-	TRBV28	TRBD1	CASSSWTGGGADGYTF	TGTGCCAGCAGTTCGTGGACAGGGGGGGGCGCGGATGGCTACACCTTC
TRBJ2-1	once	TRBV18	TRBD2	CASSPPSGRQGEQFF	TGTGCCAGCTCGCCTCCTAGCGGGAGGCAAGGTGAGCAGTTCTTC
TRBJ2-5	-	TRBV19	TRBD2	CASSILVAGREETQYF	TGTGCCAGTAGTATTTTGGTAGCGGGAAGGGAGGAGACCCAGTACTTC
TRBJ2-5	few	TRBV19	-	CASSIAGETQYF	TGTGCCAGTAGTATAGCAGGGGAGACCCAGTACTTC
TRBJ1-1	-	TRBV10-2	-	CASSSEQGSNTEAFF	TGCGCCAGCAGTTCCGAACAGGGTTCGAACACTGAAGCTTTCTTT
TRBJ2-3	-	TRBV29-1	TRBD2	CSVDTSGRSVQYF	TGCAGCGTGGATACTAGCGGGAGAAGCGTCCAGTATTTT
TRBJ1-6	-	TRBV6-5	-	CASTDGGSPLHF	TGTGCCAGCACCGACGGAGGCTCACCCCTCCACTTT
TRBJ2-3	-	TRBV6-4	TRBD2	CASSDGGRGSADTQYF	TGTGCCAGCAGTGACGGAGGGCGCGGGAGTGCAGATACGCAGTATTTT
TRBJ2-1	-	TRBV7-7	-	CASSLAGGNNEQFF	TGTGCCAGCAGCTTAGCGGGAGGCAATAATGAGCAGTTCTTC
TRBJ1-5	-	TRBV4-1	-	CASSQGQSNQPQHF	TGCGCCAGCAGCCAAGGGCAGAGCAATCAGCCCCAGCATTTT
TRBJ1-3	-	TRBV14	-	CASSFTSGNTIYF	TGTGCCAGCAGCTTTACTTCTGGAAACACCATATATTTT
TRBJ2-7	-	TRBV7-3	-	CASSSGPTAETKYF	TGTGCCAGCAGCTCAGGCCCAACAGCGGAGACAAAGTACTTC
TRBJ1-5	-	TRBV28	TRBD1	CASSGEGRGYQPQHF	TGTGCCAGCAGTGGGGAAGGCAGGGGGTATCAGCCCCAGCATTTT
TRBJ2-1	-	TRBV6-2/TRBV6-3	TRBD2	CASSYSPDPGEGYNEQFF	TGTGCCAGCAGTTACTCCCCAGATCCCGGGGAGGGATACAATGAGCAGTTCTTC
TRBJ2-1	once	TRBV29-1	TRBD2	CSVEEPLHPQREGSSYNEQFF	TGCAGCGTTGAAGAACCTCTACATCCTCAGCGGGAGGGGAGCTCCTACAATGAGCAGTTCTTC
TRBJ2-5	once	TRBV10-1	TRBD1	CASSESNRGLGETQYF	TGCGCCAGCAGTGAGTCGAATAGGGGGCTCGGAGAGACCCAGTACTTC
TRBJ1-1	-	TRBV11-3	-	CASSVRGGEAFF	TGTGCCAGCAGCGTACGGGGGGGTGAAGCTTTCTTT
TRBJ2-7	-	TRBV29-1	-	CSASVQRAYEQYF	TGCAGCGCCTCCGTCCAGCGTGCCTACGAGCAGTACTTC